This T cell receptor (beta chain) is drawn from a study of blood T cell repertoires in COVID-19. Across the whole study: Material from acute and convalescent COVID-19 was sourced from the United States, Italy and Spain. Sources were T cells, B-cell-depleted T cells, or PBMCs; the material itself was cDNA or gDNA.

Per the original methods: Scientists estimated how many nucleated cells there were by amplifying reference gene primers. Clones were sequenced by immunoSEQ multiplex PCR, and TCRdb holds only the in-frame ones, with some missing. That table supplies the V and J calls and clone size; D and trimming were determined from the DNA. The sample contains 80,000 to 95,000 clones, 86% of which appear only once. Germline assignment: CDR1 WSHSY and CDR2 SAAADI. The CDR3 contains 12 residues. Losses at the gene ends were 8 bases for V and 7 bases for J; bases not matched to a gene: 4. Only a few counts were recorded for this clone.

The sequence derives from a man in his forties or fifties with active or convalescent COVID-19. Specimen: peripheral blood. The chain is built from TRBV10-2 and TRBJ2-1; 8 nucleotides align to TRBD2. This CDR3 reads CASYGGENEQFF. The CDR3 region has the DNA TGCGCCAGCTACGGGGGGGAGAATGAGCAGTTCTTC.